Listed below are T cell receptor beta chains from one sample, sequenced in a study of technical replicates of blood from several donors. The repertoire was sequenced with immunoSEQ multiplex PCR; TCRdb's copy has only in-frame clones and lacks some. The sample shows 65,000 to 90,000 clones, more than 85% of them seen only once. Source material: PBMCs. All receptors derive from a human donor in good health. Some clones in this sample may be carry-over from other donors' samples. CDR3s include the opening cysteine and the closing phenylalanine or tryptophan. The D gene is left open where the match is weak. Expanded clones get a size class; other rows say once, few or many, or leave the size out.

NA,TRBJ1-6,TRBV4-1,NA,TGCGCCAGCAGCCAACCTGGTGGGAGTGAGAATTCACCCCTCCACTTT,CASSQPGGSENSPLHF
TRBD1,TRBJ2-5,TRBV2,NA,TGTGCCAGTAAGACAGGGATCGGCCAAGAGACCCAGTACTTC,CASKTGIGQETQYF
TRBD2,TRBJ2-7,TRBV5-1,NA,TGCGCCAGCAGCCTACTTAGCGGGAGGGCCGCGGGCGCCTACGAGCAGTACTTC,CASSLLSGRAAGAYEQYF
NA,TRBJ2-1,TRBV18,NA,TGTGCCAGCTCACCACTAACTAGTTATACCTACAATGAGCAGTTCTTC,CASSPLTSYTYNEQFF
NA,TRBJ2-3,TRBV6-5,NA,TGTGCCAGCAGTCGACGGTCGGACAGTACAGATACGCAGTATTTT,CASSRRSDSTDTQYF
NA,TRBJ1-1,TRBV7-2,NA,TGTGCCAGCAGCTTTCAGGGGAGGGGAACTGAAGCTTTCTTT,CASSFQGRGTEAFF
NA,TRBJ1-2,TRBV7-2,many,TGTGCCAGCACCAAGGGGGTCTATGGCTACACCTTC,CASTKGVYGYTF
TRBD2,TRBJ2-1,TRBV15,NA,TGTGCCACCAGCAGACCGGGGCTAGCGGCTGAGCAGTTCTTC,CATSRPGLAAEQFF
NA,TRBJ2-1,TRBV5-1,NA,TGCGCCAGCAGCTCGCGGAATTCTGACAATGAGCAGTTCTTC,CASSSRNSDNEQFF
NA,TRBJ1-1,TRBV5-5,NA,TGTGCCAGCAGCTTGGTTGGCAGTGAAGCTTTCTTT,CASSLVGSEAFF
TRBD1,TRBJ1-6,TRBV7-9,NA,TGTGCCAGCAGCTTCGGGGGAACCGGGACAGGGTCTTCACCCCTCCACTTT,CASSFGGTGTGSSPLHF
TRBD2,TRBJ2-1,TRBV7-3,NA,TGTGCCAGCAGCCCGAGGACTAGCGGGAGAGTAAATGAGCAGTTCTTC,CASSPRTSGRVNEQFF
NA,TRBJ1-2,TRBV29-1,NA,TGCAGCCCAGGGCTGTTATTGGATGGCTACACCTTC,CSPGLLLDGYTF
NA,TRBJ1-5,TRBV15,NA,TGTGCCACCAGCAGAGACCAGGGGAACAATCAGCCCCAGCATTTT,CATSRDQGNNQPQHF